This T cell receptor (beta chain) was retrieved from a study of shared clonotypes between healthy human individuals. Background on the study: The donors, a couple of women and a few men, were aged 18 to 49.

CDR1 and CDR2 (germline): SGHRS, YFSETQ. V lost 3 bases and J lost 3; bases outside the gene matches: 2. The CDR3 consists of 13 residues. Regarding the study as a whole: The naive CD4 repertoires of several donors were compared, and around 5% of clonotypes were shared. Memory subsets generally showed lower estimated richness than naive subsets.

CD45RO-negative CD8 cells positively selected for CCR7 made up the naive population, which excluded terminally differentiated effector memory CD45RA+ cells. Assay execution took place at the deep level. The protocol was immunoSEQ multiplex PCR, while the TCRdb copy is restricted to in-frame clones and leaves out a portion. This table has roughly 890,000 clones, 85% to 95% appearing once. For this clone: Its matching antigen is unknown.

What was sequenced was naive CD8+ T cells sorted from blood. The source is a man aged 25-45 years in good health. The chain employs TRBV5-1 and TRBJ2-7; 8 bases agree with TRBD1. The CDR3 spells CASSSGQVYEQYF. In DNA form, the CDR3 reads TGCGCCAGCAGCTCGGGACAGGTCTACGAGCAGTACTTC. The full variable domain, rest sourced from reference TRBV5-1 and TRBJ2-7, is KAGVTQTPRYLIKTRGQQVTLSCSPISGHRSVSWYQQTPGQGLQFLFEYFSETQRNKGNFPGRFSGRQFSNSRSEMNVSTLELGDSALYLCASSSGQVYEQYFGPGTRLTVT.